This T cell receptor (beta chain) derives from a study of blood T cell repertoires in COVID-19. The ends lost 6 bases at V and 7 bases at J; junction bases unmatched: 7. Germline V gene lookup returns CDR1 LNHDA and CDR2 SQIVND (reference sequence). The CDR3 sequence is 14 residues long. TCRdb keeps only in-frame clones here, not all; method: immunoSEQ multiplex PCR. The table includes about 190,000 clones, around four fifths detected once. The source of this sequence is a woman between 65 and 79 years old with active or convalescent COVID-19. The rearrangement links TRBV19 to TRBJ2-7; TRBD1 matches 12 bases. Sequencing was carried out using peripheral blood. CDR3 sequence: CASSRDRGPGEQYF. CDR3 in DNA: TGTGCCAGTAGCCGGGACAGGGGGCCGGGGGAGCAGTACTTC.